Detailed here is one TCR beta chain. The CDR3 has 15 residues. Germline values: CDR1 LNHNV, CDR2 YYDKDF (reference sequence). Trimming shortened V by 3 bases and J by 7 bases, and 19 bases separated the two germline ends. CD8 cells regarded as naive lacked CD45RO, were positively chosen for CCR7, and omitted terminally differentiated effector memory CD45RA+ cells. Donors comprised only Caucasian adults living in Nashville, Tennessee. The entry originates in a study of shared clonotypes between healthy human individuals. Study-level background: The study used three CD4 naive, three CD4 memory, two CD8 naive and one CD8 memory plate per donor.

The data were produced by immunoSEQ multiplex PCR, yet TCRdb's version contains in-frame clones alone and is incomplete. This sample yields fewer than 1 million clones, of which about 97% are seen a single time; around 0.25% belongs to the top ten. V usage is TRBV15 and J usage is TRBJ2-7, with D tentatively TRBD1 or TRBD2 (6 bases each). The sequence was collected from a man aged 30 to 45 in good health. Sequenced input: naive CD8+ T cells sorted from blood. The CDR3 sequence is CATSSYRVGGEEQYF. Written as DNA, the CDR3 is TGTGCCACCAGCAGTTACAGGGTCGGGGGAGAAGAGCAGTACTTC.